The T cell receptor (beta chain) under discussion was sequenced for a study of blood T cell repertoires in COVID-19. For the study at large: The United States, Italy and Spain provided the acute and convalescent COVID-19 samples. T cells, B-cell-depleted T cells, or PBMCs supplied cDNA or gDNA.

Looked up from germline, CDR1 is MDHEN and CDR2 is SYDVKM. The length of the CDR3 is 14 residues. V shed 5 bases and J 6 bases; nucleotides not matched to a gene: 6. Per the original data handling: Nucleated cell counts were estimated from reference gene primer amplification. Data came from immunoSEQ multiplex PCR; TCRdb stores just in-frame clones and leaves some out. That table gives V, J and clone size, and the DNA gave D and trimming. The profile covers fewer than 350,000 clones, with approximately 90% appearing a single time and roughly 4.3% taken by the ten largest. Participants spanned ages 18 to 89 years and resided in 20 to 30 US areas.

The genes are TRBV28 and TRBJ1-1; 10 nucleotides agree with TRBD1. This clonotype originated in a woman in her thirties with acute COVID-19. The sequenced sample was PBMCs or T cells enriched from blood (not recorded which). The DNA for the CDR3 is TGTGCCAGCAGTGAGGGACAGGGGATGGCTGAAGCTTTCTTT. Its protein is CASSEGQGMAEAFF.